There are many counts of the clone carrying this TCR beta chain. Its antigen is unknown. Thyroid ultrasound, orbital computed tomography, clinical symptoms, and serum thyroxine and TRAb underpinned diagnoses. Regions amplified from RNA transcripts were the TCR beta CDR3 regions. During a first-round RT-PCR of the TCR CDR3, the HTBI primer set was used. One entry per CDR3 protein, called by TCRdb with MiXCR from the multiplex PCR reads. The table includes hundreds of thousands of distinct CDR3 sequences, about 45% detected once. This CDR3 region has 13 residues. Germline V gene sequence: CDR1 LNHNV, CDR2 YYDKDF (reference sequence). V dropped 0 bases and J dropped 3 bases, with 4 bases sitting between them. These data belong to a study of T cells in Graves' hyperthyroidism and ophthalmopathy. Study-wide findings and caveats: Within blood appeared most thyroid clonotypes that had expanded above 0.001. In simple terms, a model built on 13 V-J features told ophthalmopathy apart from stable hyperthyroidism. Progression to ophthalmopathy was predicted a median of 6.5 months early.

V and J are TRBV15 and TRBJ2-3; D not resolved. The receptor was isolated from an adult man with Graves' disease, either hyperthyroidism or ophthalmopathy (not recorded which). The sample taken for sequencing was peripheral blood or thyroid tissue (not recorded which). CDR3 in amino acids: CATSRDTTDTQYF. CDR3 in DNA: TGTGCCACCAGCAGAGATACTACAGATACGCAGTATTTT.